The clone carrying this T cell receptor (beta chain) has only a few counts. This sample was taken from a study of blood T cell repertoires in COVID-19. Germline-derived CDR1 and CDR2 are SGDLS and YYNGEE. This CDR3 spans 14 amino acids. Trimming left V 4 bases short and J 5 bases short, with 15 bases between. In the authors' methods: Reference gene primer amplification gave nucleated cell count estimates. Using immunoSEQ multiplex PCR, the repertoire was profiled, and TCRdb retains in-frame clones only, with some absent. That table furnishes V, J and clone size, whereas the DNA furnished D and trimming. The data contain about 83,000 clones, approximately 90% of them singletons.

The sequenced material came from peripheral blood. This TCR was sampled from a woman aged 50 to 60 with active or convalescent COVID-19. The chain employs TRBV9 and TRBJ1-1, with D uncertain. CDR3 amino acids: CASSPREGGTEAFF. Written as DNA, the CDR3 is TGTGCCAGCAGCCCCCGAGAGGGCGGGACTGAAGCTTTCTTT.